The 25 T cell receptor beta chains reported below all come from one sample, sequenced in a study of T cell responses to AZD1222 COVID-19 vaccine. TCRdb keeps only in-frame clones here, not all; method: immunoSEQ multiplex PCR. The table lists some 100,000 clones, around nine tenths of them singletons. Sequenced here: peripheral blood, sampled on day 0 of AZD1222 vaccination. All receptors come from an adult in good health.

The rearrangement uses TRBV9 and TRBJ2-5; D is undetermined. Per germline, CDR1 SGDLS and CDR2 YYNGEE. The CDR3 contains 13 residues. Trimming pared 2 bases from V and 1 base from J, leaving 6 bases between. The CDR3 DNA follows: TGTGCCAGCAGCGTCGGTGGCCAAGAGACCCAGTACTTC. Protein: CASSVGGQETQYF.

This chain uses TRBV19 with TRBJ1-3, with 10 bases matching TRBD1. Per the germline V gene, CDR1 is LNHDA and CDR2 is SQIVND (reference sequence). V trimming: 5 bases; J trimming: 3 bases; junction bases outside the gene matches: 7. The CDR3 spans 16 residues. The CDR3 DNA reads TGTGCCAGTAGTGAAACCGGGACAGGGGTTGGAAACACCATATATTTT. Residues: CASSETGTGVGNTIYF.

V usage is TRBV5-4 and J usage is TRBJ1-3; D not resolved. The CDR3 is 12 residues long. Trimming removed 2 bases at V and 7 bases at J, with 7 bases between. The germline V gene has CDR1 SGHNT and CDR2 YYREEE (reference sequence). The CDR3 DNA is TGTGCCAGCAGCTTTGATCGTAACACCATATATTTT. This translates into CASSFDRNTIYF.

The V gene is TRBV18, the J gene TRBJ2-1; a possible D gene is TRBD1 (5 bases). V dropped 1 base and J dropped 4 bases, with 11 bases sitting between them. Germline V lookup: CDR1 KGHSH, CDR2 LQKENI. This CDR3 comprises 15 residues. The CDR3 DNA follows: TGTGCCAGCTCACCACGAACACAGGAGTACAATGAGCAGTTCTTC. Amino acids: CASSPRTQEYNEQFF.

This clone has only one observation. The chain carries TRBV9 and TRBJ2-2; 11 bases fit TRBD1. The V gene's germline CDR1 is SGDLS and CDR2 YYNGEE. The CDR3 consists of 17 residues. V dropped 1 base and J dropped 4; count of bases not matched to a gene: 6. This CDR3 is CASSVRGTGGSTGELFF. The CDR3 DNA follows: TGTGCCAGCAGCGTACGGGGGACAGGGGGGTCCACCGGGGAGCTGTTTTTT.

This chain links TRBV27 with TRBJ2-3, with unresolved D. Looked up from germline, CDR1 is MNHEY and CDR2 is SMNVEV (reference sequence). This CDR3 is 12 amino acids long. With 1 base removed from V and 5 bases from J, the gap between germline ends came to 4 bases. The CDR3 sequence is CASSLFGDTQYF. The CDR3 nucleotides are TGTGCCAGCAGTTTATTTGGAGATACGCAGTATTTT.

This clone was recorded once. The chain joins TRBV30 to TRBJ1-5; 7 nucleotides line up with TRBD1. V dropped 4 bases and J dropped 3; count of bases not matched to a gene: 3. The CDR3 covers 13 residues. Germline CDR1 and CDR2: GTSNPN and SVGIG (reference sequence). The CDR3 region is CAWTGQNNQPQHF. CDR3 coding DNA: TGTGCCTGGACGGGACAGAACAATCAGCCCCAGCATTTT.

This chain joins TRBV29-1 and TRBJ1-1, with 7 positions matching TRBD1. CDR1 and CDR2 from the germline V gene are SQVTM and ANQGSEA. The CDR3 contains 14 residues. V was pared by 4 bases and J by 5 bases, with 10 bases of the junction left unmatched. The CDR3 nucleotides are TGCAGCGTTGTCAGACAGGGACGAGGTACTGAAGCTTTCTTT. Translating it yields CSVVRQGRGTEAFF.

The CDR3 protein is CASSLTAGQLSGANVLTF. CDR3 DNA: TGTGCCAGCAGCTTAACCGCGGGACAGCTCTCTGGGGCCAACGTCCTGACTTTC. The gene calls are TRBV7-3 and TRBJ2-6, with a weak D call TRBD1 (7 bases). V shed 0 bases and J shed 0 bases, with 12 bases lying between them. The CDR3 is made up of 18 amino acids. Germline loops: CDR1 SGHTA, CDR2 FQGTGA.

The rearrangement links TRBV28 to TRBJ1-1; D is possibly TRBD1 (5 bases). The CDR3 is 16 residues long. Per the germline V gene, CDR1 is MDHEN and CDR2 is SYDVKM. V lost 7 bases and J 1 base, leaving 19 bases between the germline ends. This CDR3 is CASTPPGMRRNTEAFF. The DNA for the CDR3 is TGTGCCAGCACCCCTCCAGGGATGCGCAGGAACACTGAAGCTTTCTTT.

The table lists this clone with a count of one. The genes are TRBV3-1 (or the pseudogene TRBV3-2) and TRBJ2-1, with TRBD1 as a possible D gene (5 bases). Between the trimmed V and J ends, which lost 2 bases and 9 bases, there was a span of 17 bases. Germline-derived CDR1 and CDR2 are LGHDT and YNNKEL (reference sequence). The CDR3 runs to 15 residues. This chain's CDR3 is CASSQRRQFRGEQFF. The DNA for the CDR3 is TGTGCCAGCAGCCAACGGCGACAGTTTAGGGGTGAGCAGTTCTTC.

CDR3 sequence reads: CASSLAGPQRNEQFF. CDR3 nucleotides: TGTGCCAGCAGCTTAGCTGGTCCACAGAGGAATGAGCAGTTCTTC. The V call is TRBV7-9, the J call TRBJ2-1; D is uncertain. Trimming left V 0 bases short and J 7 bases short, with 13 bases between. This CDR3 region has 15 residues. Germline V gives CDR1 SEHNR, CDR2 FQNEAQ (reference sequence).

The CDR3 here is CASSRPQGGTPPLHF. The CDR3 region has the DNA TGTGCCAGCAGTCGTCCTCAGGGGGGGACTCCACCCCTCCACTTT. This sequence joins TRBV28 and TRBJ1-6, with 7 nucleotides matching TRBD1. The CDR3 has 15 residues. With 5 bases clipped from V and 11 bases from J, the junction kept 12 bases outside the gene matches. Germline assignment: CDR1 MDHEN and CDR2 SYDVKM.

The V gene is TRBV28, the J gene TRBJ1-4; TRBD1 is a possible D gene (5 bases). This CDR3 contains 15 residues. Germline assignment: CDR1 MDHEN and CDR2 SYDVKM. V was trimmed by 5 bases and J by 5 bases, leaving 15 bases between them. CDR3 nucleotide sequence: TGTGCCAGCAGTCCGGGGACGGTTATGAATGAAAAACTGTTTTTT. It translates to CASSPGTVMNEKLFF.

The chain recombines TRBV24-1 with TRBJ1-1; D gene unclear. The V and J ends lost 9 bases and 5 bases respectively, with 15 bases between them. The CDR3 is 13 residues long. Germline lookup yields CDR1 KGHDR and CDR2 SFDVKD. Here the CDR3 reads CATQVDVGTEAFF. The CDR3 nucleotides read TGTGCCACCCAGGTGGATGTGGGAACTGAAGCTTTCTTT.

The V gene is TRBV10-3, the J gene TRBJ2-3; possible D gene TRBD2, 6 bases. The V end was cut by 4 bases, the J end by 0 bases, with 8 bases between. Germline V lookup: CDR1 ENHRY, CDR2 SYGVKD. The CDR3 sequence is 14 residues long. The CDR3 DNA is TGTGCCATCAGTGTCAGCGGGAGCACAGATACGCAGTATTTT. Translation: CAISVSGSTDTQYF.

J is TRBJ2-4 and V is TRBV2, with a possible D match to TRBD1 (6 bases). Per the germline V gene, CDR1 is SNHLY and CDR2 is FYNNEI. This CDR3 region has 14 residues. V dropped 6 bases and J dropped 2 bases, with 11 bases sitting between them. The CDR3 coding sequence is TGTGCCAGCAGCCTACAGGGAACCAAAAACATTCAGTACTTC. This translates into CASSLQGTKNIQYF. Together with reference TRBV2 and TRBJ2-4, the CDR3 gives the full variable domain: EPEVTQTPSHQVTQMGQEVILRCVPISNHLYFYWYRQILGQKVEFLVSFYNNEISEKSEIFDDQFSVERPDGSNFTLKIRSTKLEDSAMYFCASSLQGTKNIQYFGAGTRLSVL.

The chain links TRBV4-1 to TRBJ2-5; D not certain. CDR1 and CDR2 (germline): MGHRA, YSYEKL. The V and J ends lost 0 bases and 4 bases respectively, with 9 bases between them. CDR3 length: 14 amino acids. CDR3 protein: CASSQDFHVETQYF. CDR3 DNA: TGCGCCAGCAGCCAAGATTTCCATGTAGAGACCCAGTACTTC.

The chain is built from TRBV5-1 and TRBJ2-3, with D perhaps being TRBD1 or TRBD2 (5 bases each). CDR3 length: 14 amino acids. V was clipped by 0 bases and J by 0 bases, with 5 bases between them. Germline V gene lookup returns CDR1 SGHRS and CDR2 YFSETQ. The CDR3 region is CASSLGDSTDTQYF. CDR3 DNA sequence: TGCGCCAGCAGCTTGGGGGACAGCACAGATACGCAGTATTTT.

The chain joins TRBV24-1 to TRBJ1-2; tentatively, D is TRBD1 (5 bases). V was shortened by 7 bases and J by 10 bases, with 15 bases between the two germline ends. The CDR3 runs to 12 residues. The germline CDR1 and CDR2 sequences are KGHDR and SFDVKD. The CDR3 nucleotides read TGTGCCACCAGGGACCCGCGGGGCGTCTACACCTTC. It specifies CATRDPRGVYTF.

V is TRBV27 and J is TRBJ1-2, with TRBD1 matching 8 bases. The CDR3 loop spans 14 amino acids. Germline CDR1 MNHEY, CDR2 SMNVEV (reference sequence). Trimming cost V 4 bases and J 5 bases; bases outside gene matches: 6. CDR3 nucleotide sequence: TGTGCCAGCAGTTCCCGGCGGACAGGGTATGGCTACACCTTC. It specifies CASSSRRTGYGYTF.

The CDR3 DNA reads as TGTGCCTGGAGTGACAGGGGCGAGCAGTACTTC. Amino acid sequence: CAWSDRGEQYF. The rearrangement links TRBV30 to TRBJ2-7, with 7 nucleotides matching TRBD1. Germline V gene sequence: CDR1 GTSNPN, CDR2 SVGIG (reference sequence). The CDR3 covers 11 residues. Losses at the gene ends were 1 base for V and 6 bases for J; bases not matched to a gene: 0.

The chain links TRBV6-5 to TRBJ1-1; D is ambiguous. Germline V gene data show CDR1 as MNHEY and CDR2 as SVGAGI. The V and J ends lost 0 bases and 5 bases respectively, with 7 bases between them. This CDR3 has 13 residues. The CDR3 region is CASSYSRLTEAFF. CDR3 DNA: TGTGCCAGCAGTTACTCGCGGCTGACTGAAGCTTTCTTT.

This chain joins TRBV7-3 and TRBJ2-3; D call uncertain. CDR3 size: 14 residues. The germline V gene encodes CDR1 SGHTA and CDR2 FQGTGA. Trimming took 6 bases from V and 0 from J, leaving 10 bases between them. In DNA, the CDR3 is TGTGCCAGCAGTTGGGATTCTAGCACAGATACGCAGTATTTT. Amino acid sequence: CASSWDSSTDTQYF.

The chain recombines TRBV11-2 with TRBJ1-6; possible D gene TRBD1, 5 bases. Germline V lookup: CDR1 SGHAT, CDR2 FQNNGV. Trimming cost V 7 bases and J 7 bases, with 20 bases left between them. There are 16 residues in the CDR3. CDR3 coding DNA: TGTGCCAGCACCCCCTTGATCAGGGTGGCCAATTCACCCCTCCACTTT. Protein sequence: CASTPLIRVANSPLHF.